This TCR beta chain was sequenced for a study of T cell clonotyping in hematopoietic cell transplantation. V shed 0 bases and J shed 7 bases, with 13 bases lying between them. Germline V gene lookup returns CDR1 SGHTA and CDR2 FQGNSA. The CDR3 runs 14 residues. Method: immunoSEQ multiplex PCR; TCRdb's copy keeps in-frame clones and lacks some. The sample includes 15,000 to 20,000 clones, more than 60% of them seen just once. This TCR was sampled from a man between 60 and 75 years old in good health. Some clones in this sample may be carry-over from other donors' samples. The specimen sequenced was peripheral blood mononuclear cells. The V and J genes are TRBV7-2 and TRBJ2-7, with D perhaps being TRBD1 or TRBD2 (6 bases each). The CDR3 sequence is CASSLAGGLGEQYF. The DNA of the CDR3 is TGTGCCAGCAGCTTAGCGGGGGGCCTTGGGGAGCAGTACTTC.